This T cell receptor beta chain was documented in a study of T cells after yellow fever vaccination. Findings and caveats of the study: Although the secondary response was weaker, it peaked faster, at day 5 versus 15.

V lost 1 base and J 10 bases, leaving 7 bases between the germline ends. Germline CDR1 and CDR2: SGHRS and YFSETQ. CDR3 size: 11 residues. A remark on this clonotype: Its antigen is not identified.

One entry per CDR3 protein, called by TCRdb with MiXCR from the 5' RACE reads. The repertoire holds around 300,000 distinct CDR3 sequences, with around 13% as singletons. This rearrangement joins TRBV5-1 to TRBJ2-3; D unclear. Sequencing used CD4+ T cells sorted from PBMCs, obtained 45 days after the yellow fever booster vaccination. This TCR was recovered from a man younger than 45 who received the YFV17D yellow fever vaccine. CDR3 amino acids: CASSLSVAQYF. The CDR3 nucleotides are TGCGCCAGCAGCTTGAGCGTTGCGCAGTATTTT. Full variable domain (missing parts from reference TRBV5-1 and TRBJ2-3): KAGVTQTPRYLIKTRGQQVTLSCSPISGHRSVSWYQQTPGQGLQFLFEYFSETQRNKGNFPGRFSGRQFSNSRSEMNVSTLELGDSALYLCASSLSVAQYFGPGTRLTVL.